Here is one T cell receptor beta chain with its context. Its antigen is not known. This specimen belongs to a study of T cells after yellow fever vaccination. Overall study results and limits: Researchers noted that a small share of clonotypes showed up in both CD4 and CD8 compartments.

Trimming stripped 0 bases from V and 5 bases from J, with 7 bases between. This CDR3 has 12 residues. Germline V gives CDR1 DFQATT, CDR2 SNEGSKA (reference sequence). TCRdb used MiXCR to reprocess the 5' RACE reads, holding one entry per CDR3 protein. The sample contains some 290,000 distinct CDR3 sequences, over 8.5% of which appear only once. This specimen consisted of CD4+ T cells sorted from PBMCs, obtained 45 days after the yellow fever booster vaccination. This chain links TRBV20-1 with TRBJ1-1; D is unclear. The TCR sequence derives from a man between 18 and 35 years old who received the YFV17D yellow fever vaccine. The CDR3 region is CSAREWQTEAFF. The CDR3 DNA reads as TGCAGTGCTAGAGAGTGGCAGACTGAAGCTTTCTTT.